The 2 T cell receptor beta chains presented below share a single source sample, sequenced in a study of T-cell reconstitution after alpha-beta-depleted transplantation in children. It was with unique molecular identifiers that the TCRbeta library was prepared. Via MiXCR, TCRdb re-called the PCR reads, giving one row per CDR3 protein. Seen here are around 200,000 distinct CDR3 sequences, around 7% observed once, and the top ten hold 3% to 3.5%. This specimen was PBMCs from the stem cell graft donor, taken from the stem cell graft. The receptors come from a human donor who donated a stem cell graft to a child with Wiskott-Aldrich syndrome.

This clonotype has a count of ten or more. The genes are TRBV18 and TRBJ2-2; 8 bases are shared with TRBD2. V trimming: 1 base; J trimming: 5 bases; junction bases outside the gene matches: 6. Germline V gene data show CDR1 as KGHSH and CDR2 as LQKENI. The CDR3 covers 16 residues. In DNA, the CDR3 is TGTGCCAGCTCACCACTGGCGGGAGGAGAGACCGGGGAGCTGTTTTTT. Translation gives CASSPLAGGETGELFF.

The CDR3 coding sequence is TGTGCCAGCAGTTTAGCTAGGGGGATAAGCACAGATACGCAGTATTTT. Translating it yields CASSLARGISTDTQYF. This chain uses TRBV12-3 or TRBV12-4 with TRBJ2-3; a weak D match, TRBD1 (6 bases). The ends were cut back, 0 bases at V and 0 bases at J, with 10 bases in the middle. The CDR3 is 16 amino acids.